This T cell receptor (beta chain) emerged from a study of blood T cell repertoires in COVID-19. Study as a whole: PBMCs, B-cell-depleted T cells, or T cells were the source of the cDNA or gDNA that made up the material.

Allocation to cohorts depended on clinical history reported by the participants. Before being deemed recovered, Cohort 3 donors had two negative PCRs, clearance, or symptom resolution. The CDR3 sequence is 13 residues long. The germline V and J ends were trimmed by 6 bases and 3 bases, with 11 bases remaining between them. Germline CDR1 PRHDT, CDR2 FYEKMQ (reference sequence). Method: immunoSEQ multiplex PCR; TCRdb's copy keeps in-frame clones and lacks some. Among 320,000 or so clones listed, over 80% were seen once. Material for sequencing was PBMCs or T cells enriched from blood (not recorded which). The TCR sequence derives from a man aged 30 to 39 who had recovered from COVID-19. This chain connects TRBV13 to TRBJ1-2; the D gene is possibly TRBD1 (5 bases). CDR3: CASSRGTDYGYTF. CDR3 DNA: TGTGCCAGCAGTCGCGGGACGGACTATGGCTACACCTTC.